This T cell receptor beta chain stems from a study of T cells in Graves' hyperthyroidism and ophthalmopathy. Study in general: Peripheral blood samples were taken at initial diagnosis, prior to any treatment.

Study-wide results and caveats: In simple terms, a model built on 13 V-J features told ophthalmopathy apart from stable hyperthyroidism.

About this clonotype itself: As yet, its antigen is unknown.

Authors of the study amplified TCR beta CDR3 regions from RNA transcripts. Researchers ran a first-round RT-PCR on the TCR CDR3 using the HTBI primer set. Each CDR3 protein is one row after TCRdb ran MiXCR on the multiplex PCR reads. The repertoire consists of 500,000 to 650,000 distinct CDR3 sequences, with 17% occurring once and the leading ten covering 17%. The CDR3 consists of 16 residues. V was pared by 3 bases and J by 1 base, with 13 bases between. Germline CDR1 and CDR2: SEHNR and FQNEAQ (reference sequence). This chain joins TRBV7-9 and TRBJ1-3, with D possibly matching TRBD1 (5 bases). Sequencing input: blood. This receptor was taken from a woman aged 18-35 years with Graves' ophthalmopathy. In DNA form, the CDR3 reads TGTGCCAGCAGCTTGGGGGGGTTGGTGTCTGGAAACACCATATATTTT. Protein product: CASSLGGLVSGNTIYF.